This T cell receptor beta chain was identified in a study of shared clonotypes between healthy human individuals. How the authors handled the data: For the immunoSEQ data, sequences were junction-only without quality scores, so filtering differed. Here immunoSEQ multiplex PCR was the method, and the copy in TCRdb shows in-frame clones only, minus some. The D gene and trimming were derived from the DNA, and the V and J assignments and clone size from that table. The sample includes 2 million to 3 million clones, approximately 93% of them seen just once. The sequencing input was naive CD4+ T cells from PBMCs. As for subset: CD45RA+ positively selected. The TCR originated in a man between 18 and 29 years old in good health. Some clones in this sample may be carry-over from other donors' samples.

This CDR3 is CASGDRATYEQYF. In DNA form, the CDR3 reads TGTGCCAGCGGGGACAGGGCCACCTACGAGCAGTACTTC. The chain combines TRBV28 with TRBJ2-7; 9 bases agree with TRBD1. Germline CDR1 reads MDHEN; CDR2 reads SYDVKM. V shed 8 bases and J 2 bases; nucleotides not matched to a gene: 4. The CDR3 contains 13 residues.